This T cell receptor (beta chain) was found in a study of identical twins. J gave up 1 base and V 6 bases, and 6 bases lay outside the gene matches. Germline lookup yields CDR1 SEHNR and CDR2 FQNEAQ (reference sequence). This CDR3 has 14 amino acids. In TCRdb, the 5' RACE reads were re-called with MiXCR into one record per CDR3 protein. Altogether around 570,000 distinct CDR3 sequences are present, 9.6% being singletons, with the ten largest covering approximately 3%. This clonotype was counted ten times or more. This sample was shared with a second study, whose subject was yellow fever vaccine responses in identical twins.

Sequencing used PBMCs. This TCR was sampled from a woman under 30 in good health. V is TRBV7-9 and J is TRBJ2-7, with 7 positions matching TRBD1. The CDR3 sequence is CASSIMDRSYEQYF. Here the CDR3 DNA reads TGTGCCAGCAGTATAATGGACAGGTCCTACGAGCAGTACTTC. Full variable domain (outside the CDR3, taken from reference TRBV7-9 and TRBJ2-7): DTGVSQNPRHKITKRGQNVTFRCDPISEHNRLYWYRQTLGQGPEFLTYFQNEAQLEKSRLLSDRFSAERPKGSFSTLEIQRTEQGDSAMYLCASSIMDRSYEQYFGPGTRLTVT.